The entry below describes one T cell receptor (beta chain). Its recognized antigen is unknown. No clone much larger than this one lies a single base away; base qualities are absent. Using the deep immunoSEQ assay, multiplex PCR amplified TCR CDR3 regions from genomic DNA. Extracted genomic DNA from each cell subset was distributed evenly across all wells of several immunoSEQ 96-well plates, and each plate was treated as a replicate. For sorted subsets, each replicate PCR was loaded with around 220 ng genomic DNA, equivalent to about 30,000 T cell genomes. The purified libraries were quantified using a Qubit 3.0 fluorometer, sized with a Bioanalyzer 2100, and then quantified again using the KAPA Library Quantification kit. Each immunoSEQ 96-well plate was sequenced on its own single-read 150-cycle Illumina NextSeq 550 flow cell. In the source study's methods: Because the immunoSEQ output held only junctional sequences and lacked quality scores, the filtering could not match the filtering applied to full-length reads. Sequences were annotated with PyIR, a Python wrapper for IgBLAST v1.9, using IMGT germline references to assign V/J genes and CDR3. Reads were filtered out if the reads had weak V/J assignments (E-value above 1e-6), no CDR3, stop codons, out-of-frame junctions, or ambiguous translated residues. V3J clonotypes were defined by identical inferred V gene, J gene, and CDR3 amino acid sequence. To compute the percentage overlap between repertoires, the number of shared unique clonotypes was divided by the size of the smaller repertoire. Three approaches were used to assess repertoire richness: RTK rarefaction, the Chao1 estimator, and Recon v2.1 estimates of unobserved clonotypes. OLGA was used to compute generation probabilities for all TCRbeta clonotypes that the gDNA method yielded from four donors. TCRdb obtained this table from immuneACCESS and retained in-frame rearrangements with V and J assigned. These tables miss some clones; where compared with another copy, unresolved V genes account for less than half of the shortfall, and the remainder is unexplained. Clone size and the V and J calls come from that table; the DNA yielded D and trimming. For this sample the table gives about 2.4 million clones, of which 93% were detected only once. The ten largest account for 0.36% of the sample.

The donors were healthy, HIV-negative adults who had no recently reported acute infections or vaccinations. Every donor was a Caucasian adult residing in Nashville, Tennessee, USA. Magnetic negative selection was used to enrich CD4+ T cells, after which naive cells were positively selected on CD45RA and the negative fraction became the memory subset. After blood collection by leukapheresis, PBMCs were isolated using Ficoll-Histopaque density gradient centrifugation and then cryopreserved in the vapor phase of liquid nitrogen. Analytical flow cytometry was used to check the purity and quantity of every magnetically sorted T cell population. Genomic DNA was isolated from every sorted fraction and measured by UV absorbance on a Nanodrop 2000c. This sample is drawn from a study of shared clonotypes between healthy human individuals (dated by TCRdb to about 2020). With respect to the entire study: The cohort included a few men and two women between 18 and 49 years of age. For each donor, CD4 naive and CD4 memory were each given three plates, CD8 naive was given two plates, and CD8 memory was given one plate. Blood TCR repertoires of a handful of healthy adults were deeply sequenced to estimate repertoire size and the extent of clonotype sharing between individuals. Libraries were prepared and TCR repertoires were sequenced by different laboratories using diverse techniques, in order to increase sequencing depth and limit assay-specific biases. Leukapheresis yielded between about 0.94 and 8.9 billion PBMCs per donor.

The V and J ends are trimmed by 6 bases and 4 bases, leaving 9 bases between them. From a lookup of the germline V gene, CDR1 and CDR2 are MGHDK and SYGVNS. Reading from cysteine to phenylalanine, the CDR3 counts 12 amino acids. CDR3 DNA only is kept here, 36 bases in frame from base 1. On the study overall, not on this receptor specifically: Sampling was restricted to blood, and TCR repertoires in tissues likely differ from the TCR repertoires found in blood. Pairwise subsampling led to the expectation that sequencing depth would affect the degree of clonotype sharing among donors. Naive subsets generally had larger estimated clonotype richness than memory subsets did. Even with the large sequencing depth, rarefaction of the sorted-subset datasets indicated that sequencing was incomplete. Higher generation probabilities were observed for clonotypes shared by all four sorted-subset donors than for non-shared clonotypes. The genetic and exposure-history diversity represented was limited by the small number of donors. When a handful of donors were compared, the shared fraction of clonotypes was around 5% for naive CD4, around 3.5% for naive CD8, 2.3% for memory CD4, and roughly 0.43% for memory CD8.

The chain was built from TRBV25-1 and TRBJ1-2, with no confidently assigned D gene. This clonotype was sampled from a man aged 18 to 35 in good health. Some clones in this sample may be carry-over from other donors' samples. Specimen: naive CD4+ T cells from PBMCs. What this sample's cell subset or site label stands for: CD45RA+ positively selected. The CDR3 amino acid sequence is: CASRSPTYGYTF. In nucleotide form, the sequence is TGTGCCAGCAGATCTCCGACCTATGGCTACACCTTC.